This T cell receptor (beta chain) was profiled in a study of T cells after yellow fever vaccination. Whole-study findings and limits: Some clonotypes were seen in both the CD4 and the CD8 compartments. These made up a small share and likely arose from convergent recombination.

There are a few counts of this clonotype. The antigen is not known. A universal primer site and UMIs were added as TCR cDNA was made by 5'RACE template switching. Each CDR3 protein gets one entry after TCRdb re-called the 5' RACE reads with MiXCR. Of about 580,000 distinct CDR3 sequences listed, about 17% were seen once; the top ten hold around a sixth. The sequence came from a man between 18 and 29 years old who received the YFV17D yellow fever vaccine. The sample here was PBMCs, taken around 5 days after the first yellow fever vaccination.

CDR3 DNA: TGTGCCAGCAGCTCCTTAGCGGGGGCCGGGGGCATTCAGTACTTC. Residues: CASSSLAGAGGIQYF. V and J are TRBV6-2 or TRBV6-3 and TRBJ2-4; 9 nucleotides agree with TRBD2. The V gene end was trimmed by 6 bases and the J gene end by 9 bases; junction bases not matched to a gene: 12. In germline, CDR1 is MNHEY, CDR2 SVGEGT. The CDR3 runs to 15 residues.